This TCR beta chain was retrieved from a study of long-term antiretroviral therapy in people with HIV. Runs used v3.0 of the immunoSEQ assay and were done at survey level. Produced via immunoSEQ multiplex PCR; TCRdb's table is partial and in-frame only. The sample consists of approximately 36,000 clones, around 79% of them appearing once. The CDR3 length is 14 residues. J was trimmed by 0 bases and V by 8 bases; bases with no gene match: 7. CDR1 is MNHEY and CDR2 is SVGAGI in the germline V gene. The chain joins TRBV6-5 to TRBJ2-7; 7 bases are shared with TRBD1. The clonotype was recovered from a young man with HIV. This specimen was unsorted PBMCs, taken 0.6 years after starting antiretroviral therapy. CDR3 sequence (DNA): TGTGCCAGCCGGCCCGGGACAGCCTCCTACGAGCAGTACTTC. This translates into CASRPGTASYEQYF.